This entry is about one T cell receptor beta chain. Its target is unknown. This entry is derived from a study of identical twins. TCRdb independently ran MiXCR on the 5' RACE reads; one entry per CDR3 protein. Here the sample spans a few hundred thousand distinct CDR3 sequences, more than 9% being singletons. General study findings and limits: Monozygotic twin pairs showed more out-of-frame TCR alpha sharing than models estimated.

This sample also belongs to another study, concerning yellow fever vaccine responses in identical twins.

The material sequenced was PBMCs. This sequence originates from a woman under 30 in good health.

CDR3 nucleotide sequence: TGTGCCAGCAGTTTAGTCGGGGTGGTGGAGACCCAGTACTTC. Its protein product is CASSLVGVVETQYF. The genes are TRBV12-3 or TRBV12-4 and TRBJ2-5; possible D gene TRBD2, 5 bases. Trimming removed 1 base from V and 5 bases from J, with 11 bases in between. The CDR3 consists of 14 residues.